A selection of T cell receptor beta chains follows, all from one sample in a study of cytomegalovirus exposure and HLA in healthy donors. TCRdb keeps only in-frame clones here, not all; method: immunoSEQ multiplex PCR. The sample has 150,000 to 200,000 clones; around 68% are singletons. The material sequenced was PBMCs. Receptor source: a woman in her thirties or forties in good health and CMV-seropositive. CDR3s include the opening cysteine and the closing phenylalanine or tryptophan. The D gene is left open where the match is weak. The size of a clone is reported for some rows only, either as once, few or many, or as a class for expanded clones.

J gene | V gene | D gene | clone size | CDR3 protein | CDR3 DNA
TRBJ2-3 | TRBV18 | TRBD1 | . | CASSGSQGLADTQYF | TGTGCCAGCTCAGGGTCACAGGGGCTAGCAGATACGCAGTATTTT
TRBJ1-3 | TRBV15 | . | . | CATEGGIYGNTIYF | TGTGCCACCGAGGGGGGGATTTATGGAAACACCATATATTTT
TRBJ2-4 | TRBV5-4 | TRBD2 | once | CASSGTSGGAYIQYF | TGTGCCAGCAGCGGGACTAGCGGGGGGGCTTACATTCAGTACTTC
TRBJ1-5 | TRBV5-1 | . | . | CASSLSGVDNQPQHF | TGCGCCAGCAGCTTGTCAGGGGTTGACAATCAGCCCCAGCATTTT
TRBJ1-1 | TRBV4-1 | . | . | CASSQGQNTEAFF | TGCGCCAGCAGCCAAGGGCAGAACACTGAAGCTTTCTTT
TRBJ1-1 | TRBV28 | . | . | CASSLADEAFF | TGTGCCAGCAGTTTGGCAGATGAAGCTTTCTTT
TRBJ1-2 | TRBV5-6 | . | once | CASSLADRNYGYTF | TGTGCCAGCAGCTTGGCCGACAGAAACTATGGCTACACCTTC
TRBJ1-2 | TRBV7-2 | TRBD1 | . | CASSLNRDSMGGYTF | TGTGCCAGCAGCTTGAACCGGGACAGCATGGGAGGCTACACCTTC
TRBJ1-1 | TRBV29-1 | . | . | CSVERQGNTEAFF | TGCAGCGTTGAGCGACAAGGAAACACTGAAGCTTTCTTT
TRBJ2-5 | TRBV7-2 | TRBD1 | . | CASRKPGQGLETQYF | TGTGCCAGCAGAAAACCGGGACAGGGTTTGGAGACCCAGTACTTC
TRBJ1-5 | TRBV7-2 | . | few | CASSLGQGVWSNQPQHF | TGTGCCAGCAGCTTAGGCCAGGGCGTTTGGAGCAATCAGCCCCAGCATTTT
TRBJ1-4 | TRBV5-1 | . | . | CASSSTGLGNEKLFF | TGCGCCAGCAGCTCAACAGGGCTTGGTAATGAAAAACTGTTTTTT
TRBJ1-1 | TRBV2 | TRBD1 | . | CASSPRTGVNTEAFF | TGTGCCAGCAGCCCCAGGACAGGCGTGAACACTGAAGCTTTCTTT
TRBJ2-3 | TRBV12-5 | . | . | CASGLEGTDTQYF | TGTGCTAGTGGTTTAGAGGGCACAGATACGCAGTATTTT
TRBJ2-5 | TRBV9 | TRBD2 | few | CASSVATSGGRETQYF | TGTGCCAGCAGCGTGGCCACTAGCGGAGGGCGAGAGACCCAGTACTTC
TRBJ2-2 | TRBV11-3 | TRBD2 | . | CASSPTQRGGDGELFF | TGTGCCAGCAGCCCTACCCAGCGGGGGGGGGACGGGGAGCTGTTTTTT
TRBJ2-2 | TRBV11-3 | . | . | CASSLGLAGELFF | TGTGCCAGCAGCTTAGGTCTAGCCGGGGAGCTGTTTTTT
TRBJ2-7 | TRBV4-1 | TRBD2 | . | CASSQGLATSSYEQYF | TGCGCCAGCAGCCAGGGACTAGCAACGAGCTCCTACGAGCAGTACTTC
TRBJ1-6 | TRBV9 | TRBD1 | . | CASSVGGTGRVHSPLNF | TGTGCCAGCAGCGTAGGGGGGACAGGGCGCGTTCATTCACCCCTCAACTTT
TRBJ2-7 | TRBV27 | TRBD1 | . | CASSSRGRGAYEQYF | TGTGCCAGCAGTTCCAGGGGGCGCGGGGCCTACGAGCAGTACTTC
TRBJ1-2 | TRBV5-1 | . | . | CASSLLEAKANYGYPF | TGCGCCAGCAGCTTGCTGGAGGCGAAAGCTAACTATGGCTACCCCTTC
TRBJ2-1 | TRBV28 | . | few | CASTYPLSRSYNEQFF | TGTGCCAGCACCTACCCACTATCTCGCTCCTACAATGAGCAGTTCTTC
TRBJ2-7 | TRBV5-6 | TRBD1 | few | CASSLPGTGTGLNEQYF | TGTGCCAGCAGTCTACCAGGTACCGGGACAGGGCTGAACGAGCAGTACTTC
TRBJ1-4 | TRBV10-3 | . | once | CAISKGPNEKLFF | TGTGCCATCTCGAAGGGGCCCAATGAAAAACTGTTTTTT
TRBJ2-7 | TRBV6-5 | . | few | CASRGRPDEQYF | TGTGCCAGCAGGGGGAGGCCGGACGAGCAGTACTTC
TRBJ2-5 | TRBV29-1 | . | few | CSDRQEETQYF | TGCAGCGACCGCCAGGAAGAGACCCAGTACTTC
TRBJ2-1 | TRBV4-1 | TRBD1 | . | CASSQGDRADGEQFF | TGCGCCAGCAGCCAGGGGGACAGGGCTGATGGCGAGCAGTTCTTC
TRBJ1-1 | TRBV5-4 | . | . | CASSGQKGKNTEAFF | TGTGCCAGCAGCGGACAAAAGGGCAAGAACACTGAAGCTTTCTTT
TRBJ1-1 | TRBV7-2 | . | . | CASSLALVRGEAFF | TGTGCCAGCAGCTTAGCGCTTGTCAGGGGTGAAGCTTTCTTT
TRBJ2-7 | TRBV18 | TRBD1 | . | CASSPNRGTYEQYF | TGTGCCAGCTCGCCTAACAGGGGGACCTACGAGCAGTACTTC
TRBJ1-1 | TRBV6-6 | . | . | CASSYSENRPNTEAFF | TGTGCCAGCAGTTACTCGGAGAACCGACCGAACACTGAAGCTTTCTTT
TRBJ2-7 | TRBV6-1 | TRBD2 | . | CASSEYPQAGVYEQYF | TGTGCCAGCAGTGAATACCCTCAGGCGGGGGTCTACGAGCAGTACTTC
TRBJ1-3 | TRBV4-2 | . | . | CASSQDRQVGNTIYF | TGTGCCAGCAGCCAAGATAGACAGGTCGGAAACACCATATATTTT
TRBJ2-2 | TRBV10-3 | TRBD2 | . | CAISETGGANTGELFF | TGTGCCATCAGTGAGACGGGGGGGGCGAACACCGGGGAGCTGTTTTTT
TRBJ2-2 | TRBV7-2 | . | . | CASSRGSSGELFF | TGTGCCAGCAGCCGAGGGTCGTCCGGGGAGCTGTTTTTT
TRBJ2-3 | TRBV5-8 | TRBD1 | few | CASSQTGGFTDTQYF | TGTGCCAGCAGTCAGACAGGGGGCTTCACAGATACGCAGTATTTT
TRBJ1-2 | TRBV19 | . | . | CASSMEGQGPYGYTF | TGTGCCAGTAGTATGGAAGGGCAGGGTCCCTATGGCTACACCTTC